Presented here are 10 T cell receptor beta chains from one specimen sequenced in a study of blood T cell repertoires in COVID-19. Method: immunoSEQ multiplex PCR; TCRdb's copy keeps in-frame clones and lacks some. The sample shows about 220,000 clones, approximately 80% of them seen only once. Material for sequencing was PBMCs or T cells enriched from blood (not recorded which). These TCRs come from a man aged 35 to 55 who had recovered from COVID-19.

V and J are TRBV25-1 and TRBJ2-7; tentative D call: TRBD2 (6 bases). Trimming cost V 4 bases and J 7 bases, with 11 bases left between them. This CDR3 is built from 12 residues. From germline, CDR1 is MGHDK and CDR2 SYGVNS. The CDR3 nucleotides read TGTGCCAGCAGTGGACTTCGGGGGGAGCAGTACTTC. Translated: CASSGLRGEQYF.

The chain recombines TRBV6-5 with TRBJ2-7, with 9 bases identical to TRBD1. Germline CDR1 is MNHEY and CDR2 is SVGAGI. CDR3 size: 16 residues. V shed 4 bases and J 0 bases; nucleotides not matched to a gene: 7. The CDR3 protein is CASSFAGTGSSYEQYF. CDR3 in DNA: TGTGCCAGCAGTTTTGCCGGGACAGGGAGCTCCTACGAGCAGTACTTC.

The chain recombines TRBV7-2 with TRBJ2-7; possible D gene TRBD2, 5 bases. The V gene lost 5 bases and the J gene lost 3 bases, with 8 bases spanning the gap. CDR3 length: 12 residues. Germline V gene data show CDR1 as SGHTA and CDR2 as FQGNSA. CDR3: CASSRAGYEQYF. The CDR3 DNA reads as TGTGCCAGCAGCCGGGCGGGCTACGAGCAGTACTTC.

The chain couples TRBV5-1 to TRBJ1-6; tentative D call: TRBD1 (6 bases). The CDR3 runs 16 residues. Germline assignment: CDR1 SGHRS and CDR2 YFSETQ. V was shortened by 4 bases and J by 3 bases, with 14 bases between the two germline ends. The CDR3 DNA follows: TGCGCCAGCAGCCCTGCCGGACAGATCTATAATTCACCCCTCCACTTT. Residues: CASSPAGQIYNSPLHF.

The chain joins TRBV27 to TRBJ1-4; TRBD1 is a possible D gene (5 bases). The CDR3 sequence is 13 residues long. Germline V gene lookup returns CDR1 MNHEY and CDR2 SMNVEV (reference sequence). Trimming cost V 11 bases and J 7 bases, with 17 bases left between them. The CDR3 DNA reads as TGTGCCTCTAGGCCTTCGGGGGTTGAAAAACTGTTTTTT. It encodes CASRPSGVEKLFF.

The V gene is TRBV11-2, the J gene TRBJ1-2; the D gene is possibly TRBD1 (5 bases). CDR3 length equals 13 residues. The germline V and J ends were trimmed by 2 bases and 8 bases, with 12 bases remaining between them. Germline V gene lookup returns CDR1 SGHAT and CDR2 FQNNGV. CDR3 coding DNA: TGTGCCAGCAGCTTAAGCGGGGGGTACGGCTACACCTTC. Protein product: CASSLSGGYGYTF.

The gene calls are TRBV19 and TRBJ2-4, with D possibly being TRBD1 (6 bases). Per the germline V gene, CDR1 is LNHDA and CDR2 is SQIVND (reference sequence). The length of the CDR3 is 19 residues. V lost 3 bases to trimming and J lost 0 bases, with 21 bases between them. The CDR3 bases are TGTGCCAGTAGTATGGGGAATTACAGGGAGTCCCTAGCCAAAAACATTCAGTACTTC. Amino acid sequence: CASSMGNYRESLAKNIQYF.

This clone was counted between two and nine times. This rearrangement joins TRBV7-2 to TRBJ1-3; no reliable D call. The V end was cut by 6 bases, the J end by 0 bases, with 12 bases between. Germline lookup yields CDR1 SGHTA and CDR2 FQGNSA. The CDR3 runs 15 residues. For the CDR3, the DNA is TGTGCCAGCAGTTCTGACGGGAGCTCTGGAAACACCATATATTTT. Translated: CASSSDGSSGNTIYF. Variable domain in full (rest from reference TRBV7-2 and TRBJ1-3): GAGVSQSPSNKVTEKGKDVELRCDPISGHTALYWYRQSLGQGLEFLIYFQGNSAPDKSGLPSDRFSAERTGGSVSTLTIQRTQQEDSAVYLCASSSDGSSGNTIYFGEGSWLTVV.

This clone was detected only a few times. The gene calls are TRBV7-3 and TRBJ1-1; D is unresolved. Per the germline V gene, CDR1 is SGHTA and CDR2 is FQGTGA. V was cut by 6 bases and J by 4 bases, with 12 bases left in between. The CDR3 length is 13 residues. DNA for the CDR3: TGTGCCAGCAGAGGAGGGTCAGGCACTGAAGCTTTCTTT. Translated: CASRGGSGTEAFF.

The chain recombines TRBV7-9 with TRBJ2-5, with TRBD2 matching 11 bases. CDR1 SEHNR and CDR2 FQNEAQ come from the germline V gene (reference sequence). This CDR3 is built from 15 residues. J lost 5 bases, V lost 6 bases, and 8 bases had no gene match. CDR3 coding DNA: TGTGCCAGCAGTCTTAGCGGGAGGGCCGAGGAGACCCAGTACTTC. It codes for CASSLSGRAEETQYF.